The source of this T cell receptor beta chain is a study of cytomegalovirus exposure and HLA in healthy donors. Germline V CDR1 and CDR2: GTSNPN, SVGIG (reference sequence). CDR3 length: 14 amino acids. V was pared by 0 bases and J by 4 bases, with 12 bases between. This clone occurred once. Antigen: not known. Study-wide results and caveats: The authors judged a highly shared variant cluster likely a sequencing artifact. With further analysis later on, most CMV-associated TCR beta chains appeared HLA-restricted. As a later analysis showed, a missense DCLRE1C variant was linked to trimming of TCR beta V- and J-genes. Researchers counted 164 TCR beta chains as cytomegalovirus-associated.

PCR involved 60 Vbeta and 13 Jbeta primers. Measured with immunoSEQ multiplex PCR; TCRdb has only the in-frame clones, and not every one. This sample has 150,000 to 200,000 clones; about 86% occur once, and the top ten carry approximately 2%. This clonotype was sampled from a woman aged 18 to 35 in good health and CMV-seronegative. The rearrangement uses TRBV30 and TRBJ2-5; D gene ambiguous. Sequenced input: PBMCs. The CDR3 sequence: CAWSVQGRGETQYF. The CDR3 DNA reads as TGTGCCTGGAGTGTACAAGGCAGAGGAGAGACCCAGTACTTC.